Following are 2 T cell receptor beta chains from one sample sequenced in a study of T cell responses to AZD1222 COVID-19 vaccine. The table came from immunoSEQ multiplex PCR; TCRdb's copy has only in-frame clones and leaves some out. The table includes around 130,000 clones, around 92% detected once. The sample consisted of peripheral blood, taken 28 days after the second AZD1222 dose. The receptors shown here come from an adult who received the AZD1222 COVID-19 vaccine.

This chain connects TRBV18 to TRBJ1-2, with D possibly matching TRBD1 (6 bases). The CDR3 is 14 residues long. In germline, CDR1 is KGHSH, CDR2 LQKENI. Trimming pared 3 bases from V and 1 base from J, leaving 9 bases between. Here the CDR3 DNA reads TGTGCCAGCTCACCGGGGGCCCATAACTATGGCTACACCTTC. Encoded protein: CASSPGAHNYGYTF.

This clone appeared a few times. The genes are TRBV5-4 and TRBJ1-3; no reliable D call. Trimming stripped 4 bases from V and 4 bases from J, with 18 bases between. Germline CDR1 SGHNT, CDR2 YYREEE (reference sequence). The CDR3 is made up of 16 amino acids. The DNA for the CDR3 is TGTGCCAGCAGCCCCGACCCGGGGTCGGTCGGAAACACCATATATTTT. Protein: CASSPDPGSVGNTIYF.